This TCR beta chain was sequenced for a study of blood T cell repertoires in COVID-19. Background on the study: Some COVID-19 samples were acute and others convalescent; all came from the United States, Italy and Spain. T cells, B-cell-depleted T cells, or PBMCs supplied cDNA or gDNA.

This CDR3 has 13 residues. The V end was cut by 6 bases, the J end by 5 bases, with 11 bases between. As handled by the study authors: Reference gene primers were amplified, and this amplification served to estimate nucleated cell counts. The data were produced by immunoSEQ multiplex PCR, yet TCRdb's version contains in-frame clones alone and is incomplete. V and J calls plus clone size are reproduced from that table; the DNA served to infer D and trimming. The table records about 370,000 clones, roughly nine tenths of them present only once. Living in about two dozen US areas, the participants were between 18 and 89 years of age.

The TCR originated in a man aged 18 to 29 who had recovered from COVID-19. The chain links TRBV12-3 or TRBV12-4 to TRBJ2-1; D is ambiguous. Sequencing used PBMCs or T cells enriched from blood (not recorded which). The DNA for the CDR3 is TGTGCCAGCAGGGGCTCAGGAAACAATGAGCAGTTCTTC. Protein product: CASRGSGNNEQFF.